This T cell receptor (beta chain) was profiled in a study of blood T cell repertoires in COVID-19 (dated by TCRdb to about 2020). Concerning the study at large: Collaborator samples came from the United States, Italy and Spain and covered acute and convalescent phases of COVID-19. The prospective study material was composed of cDNA or gDNA derived from T cells, B-cell-depleted T cells, or PBMCs. The dataset comprised deeply sampled blood TCRbeta repertoires from subjects exposed to, actively infected with, or recovered from COVID-19. The repertoires were released in a freely available public database meant as a resource for research on the immune response to SARS-CoV-2. Samples came from the ongoing ImmuneRACE study (first 160 participants) plus 1,254 subjects from 6 global collaborators. The sample metadata nearly always contained a de-identified subject ID, COVID-19 status, age in years and sex. Where available, HLA class I and class II types were obtained from metadata supplied by the sample provider rather than from assay-based typing.

The collaborating institutions used their own protocols to collect whole blood in K2EDTA tubes. For TCRbeta analysis, collaborator samples were shipped as frozen whole blood, as isolated PBMCs, or as DNA extracted from either sample type. Remarks on this clone: Its antigen remains undetermined. Base qualities are not at hand, and no much larger clone is one base apart.

Paper-wide results and their limitations: How much clinical and demographic metadata was included differed by source and by participant, and the metadata was provided uncurated.

The immunoSEQ Assay, a bias-controlled multiplex PCR, was used to amplify TCRbeta CDR3 regions from genomic DNA. The authors' pipeline ran thus. Nucleated cell counts per sample were estimated from amplification of reference gene primers within the assay. To quantify the absolute abundance of each unique TCRbeta CDR3 rearrangement, sequence reads were collapsed and filtered. For each sample, productive Simpson clonality was calculated by taking the square root of Simpson's diversity index across productive rearrangements. This immuneACCESS table, as held by TCRdb, lists in-frame sequences with V and J called but not all clones. Of the missing ones, under half trace to an unresolved V gene in checked studies; the others have no known cause. V and J calls plus clone size are reproduced from that table; the DNA served to infer D and trimming. Counted in this sample were 110,000 or so clones; about 80% of them appeared once. The ten largest make up approximately 4.1% of the sample.

Trimming removed 7 bases from V and 2 bases from J; the gene matches leave 8 bases unexplained. CDR1 is given as SQVTM and CDR2 as ANQGSEA, both from the germline V gene. The CDR3, from cysteine to phenylalanine, totals 15 residues. Only the CDR3 region is kept as DNA, spanning 45 bases read in frame from base 1. The sequenced sample was peripheral blood. The chain links TRBV29-1 with TRBJ2-3, with TRBD2 matching 11 junction bases. The sequence was obtained from a woman in her 70s with acute or convalescent COVID-19. The bases are TGCAGCGGGGGACTAGCGGATATCTACACAGATACGCAGTATTTT. This codes for CSGGLADIYTDTQYF.